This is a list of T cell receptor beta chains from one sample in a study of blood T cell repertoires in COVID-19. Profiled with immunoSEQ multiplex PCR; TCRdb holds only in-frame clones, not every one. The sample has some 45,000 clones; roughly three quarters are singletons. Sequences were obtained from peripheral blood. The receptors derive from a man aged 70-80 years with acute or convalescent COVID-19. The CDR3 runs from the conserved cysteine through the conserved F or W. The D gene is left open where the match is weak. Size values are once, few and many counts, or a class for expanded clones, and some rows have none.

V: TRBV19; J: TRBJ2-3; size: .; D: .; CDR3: CASSMSGSDTQYF; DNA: TGTGCCAGTAGTATGAGCGGATCAGATACGCAGTATTTT
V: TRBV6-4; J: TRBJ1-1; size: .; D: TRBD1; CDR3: CASSETGGRLTEAFF; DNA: TGTGCCAGCAGTGAGACAGGGGGAAGGTTGACTGAAGCTTTCTTT
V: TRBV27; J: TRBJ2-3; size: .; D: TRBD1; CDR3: CASTPGGGLISQYF; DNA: TGTGCCAGCACTCCAGGGGGCGGCTTAATATCGCAGTATTTT
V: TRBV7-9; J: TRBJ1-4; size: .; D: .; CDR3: CASSLEAGNEKLFF; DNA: TGTGCCAGCAGCTTAGAGGCAGGGAATGAAAAACTGTTTTTT
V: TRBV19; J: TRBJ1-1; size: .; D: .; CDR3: CASSFQYTEAFF; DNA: TGTGCCAGTAGTTTCCAATACACTGAAGCTTTCTTT
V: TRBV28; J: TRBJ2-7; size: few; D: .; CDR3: CASSSWTISYEQYF; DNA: TGTGCCAGCAGTTCGTGGACAATATCCTACGAGCAGTACTTC
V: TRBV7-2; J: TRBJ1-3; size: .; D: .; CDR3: CASSPGTSGNTIYF; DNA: TGTGCCAGCAGCCCCGGGACATCTGGAAACACCATATATTTT
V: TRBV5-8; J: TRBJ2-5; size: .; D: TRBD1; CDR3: CASSSRTGGMETQYF; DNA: TGTGCCAGCAGCTCAAGGACAGGGGGGATGGAGACCCAGTACTTC
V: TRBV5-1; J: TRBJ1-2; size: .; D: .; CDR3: CASSASTHPGRGYTF; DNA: TGCGCCAGCAGCGCATCGACTCATCCCGGGAGGGGCTACACCTTC
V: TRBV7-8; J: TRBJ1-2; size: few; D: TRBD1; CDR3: CASSPITRGQGYTF; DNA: TGTGCCAGCAGCCCCATTACCAGGGGGCAGGGCTACACCTTC
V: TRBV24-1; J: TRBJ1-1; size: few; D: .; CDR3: CATSGQGSVNTEAFF; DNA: TGTGCCACCAGTGGGCAGGGGTCGGTGAACACTGAAGCTTTCTTT
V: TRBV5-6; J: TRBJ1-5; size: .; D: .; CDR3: CASSVGGGPPQTQHF; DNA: TGTGCCAGCAGCGTTGGAGGAGGACCCCCTCAGACCCAGCATTTT
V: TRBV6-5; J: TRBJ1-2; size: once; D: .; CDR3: CASSQPGSYGYTF; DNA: TGTGCCAGCAGTCAACCAGGATCCTATGGCTACACCTTC
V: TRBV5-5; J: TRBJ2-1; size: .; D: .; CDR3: CASSLRSSEQFF; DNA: TGTGCCAGCAGCTTACGGTCGAGTGAGCAGTTCTTC
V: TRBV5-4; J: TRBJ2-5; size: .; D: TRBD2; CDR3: CASSRGWGLAGVQETQYF; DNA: TGTGCCAGCAGCCGGGGTTGGGGCCTAGCGGGGGTCCAAGAGACCCAGTACTTC
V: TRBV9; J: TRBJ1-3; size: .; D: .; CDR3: CASSVGALYSGNTIYF; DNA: TGTGCCAGCAGCGTAGGAGCTCTATACTCTGGAAACACCATATATTTT
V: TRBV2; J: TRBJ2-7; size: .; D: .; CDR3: CASSEHGRGYEQYF; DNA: TGTGCCAGCAGTGAACACGGCAGGGGATACGAGCAGTACTTC
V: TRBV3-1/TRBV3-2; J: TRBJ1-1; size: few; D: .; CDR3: CASSHLQGNTEAFF; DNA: TGTGCCAGCAGCCATCTACAGGGAAACACTGAAGCTTTCTTT
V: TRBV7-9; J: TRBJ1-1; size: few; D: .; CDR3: CASRLRGGITEAFF; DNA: TGTGCCAGCAGGCTTAGGGGAGGAATTACTGAAGCTTTCTTT
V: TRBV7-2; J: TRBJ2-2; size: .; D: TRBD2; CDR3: CASKTSGANTGELFF; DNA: TGTGCCAGCAAAACTAGCGGGGCGAACACCGGGGAGCTGTTTTTT
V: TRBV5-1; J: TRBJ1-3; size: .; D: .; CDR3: CASSPQDSSSGNTIYF; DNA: TGCGCCAGCAGCCCACAGGACAGTTCCTCTGGAAACACCATATATTTT
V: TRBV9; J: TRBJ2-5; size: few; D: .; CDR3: CASSTGAIQVLQETQYF; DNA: TGTGCCAGCAGCACTGGAGCGATACAGGTCCTTCAAGAGACCCAGTACTTC
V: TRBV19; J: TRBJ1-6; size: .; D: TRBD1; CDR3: CASSIQGQIDSPLHF; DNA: TGTGCCAGTAGTATACAGGGACAGATTGATTCACCCCTCCACTTT
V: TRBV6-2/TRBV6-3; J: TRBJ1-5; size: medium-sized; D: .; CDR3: CASSPLQGHQPQHF; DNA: TGTGCCAGCAGTCCCTTACAGGGACATCAGCCCCAGCATTTT
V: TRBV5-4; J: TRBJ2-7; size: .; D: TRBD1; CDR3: CASSLFVGGIVGEQYF; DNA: TGTGCCAGCAGCCTCTTTGTAGGGGGCATAGTCGGCGAGCAGTACTTC
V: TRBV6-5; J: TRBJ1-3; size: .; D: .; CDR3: CASSSPSGPGNTIYF; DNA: TGTGCCAGCAGTTCCCCCTCAGGGCCTGGAAACACCATATATTTT
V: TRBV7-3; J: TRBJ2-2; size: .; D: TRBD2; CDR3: CASSRAGNSGELFF; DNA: TGTGCCAGCAGCCGAGCGGGGAATTCTGGGGAGCTGTTTTTT
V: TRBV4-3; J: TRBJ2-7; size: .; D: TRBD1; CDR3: CASSQEGQVWNEQYF; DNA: TGCGCCAGCAGCCAAGAGGGACAGGTTTGGAACGAGCAGTACTTC
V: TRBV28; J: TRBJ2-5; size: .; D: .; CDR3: CASRDSRETQYF; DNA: TGTGCCAGCAGGGATTCGCGGGAGACCCAGTACTTC
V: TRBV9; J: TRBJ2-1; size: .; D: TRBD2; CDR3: CASSPTSGGAYEQFF; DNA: TGTGCCAGCAGCCCCACTAGCGGGGGGGCTTATGAGCAGTTCTTC
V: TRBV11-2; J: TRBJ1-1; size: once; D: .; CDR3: CASSLGPRDKAFF; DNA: TGTGCCAGCAGCTTGGGTCCCAGGGACAAAGCTTTCTTT
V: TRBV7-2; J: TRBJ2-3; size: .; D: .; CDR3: CASSPLRSSQTGGYF; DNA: TGTGCCAGCAGCCCCCTGCGCTCTAGCCAAACGGGCGGTTATTTT
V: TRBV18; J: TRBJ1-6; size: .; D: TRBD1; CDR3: CASSITGAYNSPLHF; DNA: TGTGCCAGCTCAATAACAGGGGCCTATAATTCACCCCTCCACTTT